This TCR beta chain was captured by sequencing in a study of beta chain features in type 1 diabetes. Study-level background: Across the samples, 90 million to 120 million sorted cells were examined in total.

Expressed TCRB transcripts were sequenced after all isolated RNA was converted to cDNA. The protocol was immunoSEQ multiplex PCR, while the TCRdb copy is restricted to in-frame clones and leaves out a portion. The sample consists of fewer than 400,000 clones, 7% to 9% of them appearing once. On average, the one heparinised blood draw given by each donor was around 120 mL. CD4+ cells of the naive, central memory, regulatory and stem cell-like memory types were sorted via CD45RO/CCR7/CD25/CD127/CD95/CD27. This clone was recorded a few times. CDR3 length equals 14 residues. The germline V gene has CDR1 MDHEN and CDR2 SYDVKM. Trimming cost V 6 bases and J 0 bases, with 10 bases left between them.

This TCR derives from a woman aged 18 to 35 in good health. Input material: central memory CD4+ T cells from blood. The genes are TRBV28 and TRBJ2-3; D remains ambiguous. Here the CDR3 DNA reads TGTGCCAGCAGGCGAACCCCTAGCACAGATACGCAGTATTTT. It encodes CASRRTPSTDTQYF.